This record looks at one T cell receptor beta chain sequence and its context. Its antigen is unidentified. TCRdb's copy holds only in-frame clones and misses some; the assay was immunoSEQ multiplex PCR. The sample shows approximately 89,000 clones, nearly 90% of them seen only once. The length of the CDR3 is 16 residues. The ends were cut back, 6 bases at V and 0 bases at J, with 17 bases in the middle. Germline V CDR1 and CDR2: KGHSH, LQKENI. This sample is drawn from a study of T cell responses to AZD1222 COVID-19 vaccine. General study results and limits: It was only five to seven AZD1222 recipients who were seropositive at baseline. Per reports, nearly half of all spike-specific TCRs target regions that are unmutated in variants.

This TCR was recovered from an adult in good health. Sequencing was performed on peripheral blood, taken on day 0 of AZD1222 vaccination. This rearrangement joins TRBV18 to TRBJ1-1; D is possibly TRBD1 (5 bases). The DNA for the CDR3 is TGTGCCAGCTCCCTAGGCTTAGGGGCCATGAACACTGAAGCTTTCTTT. It specifies CASSLGLGAMNTEAFF. The full variable domain, in which reference TRBV18 and TRBJ1-1 provide the parts outside the CDR3, is NAGVMQNPRHLVRRRGQEARLRCSPMKGHSHVYWYRQLPEEGLKFMVYLQKENIIDESGMPKERFSAEFPKEGPSILRIQQVVRGDSAAYFCASSLGLGAMNTEAFFGQGTRLTVV.